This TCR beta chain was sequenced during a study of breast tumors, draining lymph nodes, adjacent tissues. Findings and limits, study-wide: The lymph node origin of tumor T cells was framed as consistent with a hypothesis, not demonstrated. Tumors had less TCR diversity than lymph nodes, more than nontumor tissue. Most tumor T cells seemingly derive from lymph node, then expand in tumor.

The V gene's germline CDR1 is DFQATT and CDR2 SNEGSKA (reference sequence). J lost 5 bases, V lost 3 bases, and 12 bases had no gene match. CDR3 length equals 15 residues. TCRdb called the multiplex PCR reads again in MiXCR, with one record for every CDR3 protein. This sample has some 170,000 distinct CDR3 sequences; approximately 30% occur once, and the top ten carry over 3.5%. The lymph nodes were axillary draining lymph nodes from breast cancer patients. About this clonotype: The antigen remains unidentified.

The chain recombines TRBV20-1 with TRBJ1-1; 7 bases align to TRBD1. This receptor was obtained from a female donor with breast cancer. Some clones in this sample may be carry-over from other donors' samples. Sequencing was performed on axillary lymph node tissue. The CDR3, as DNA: TGCAGTGCTAGGCCCCACAGGGGAGCAAAAACTGAAGCTTTCTTT. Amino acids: CSARPHRGAKTEAFF.